This TCR beta chain was profiled in a study of T cell clonality in common variable immunodeficiency. General study findings and limits: Common variable immunodeficiency TCR beta sequences reportedly had fewer deletions and N-nucleotide insertions.

In this sample, this clone turned up many times. Its target is unknown. The read gets to within 3 residues of the CDR3 end, and the germline J gene fills in the rest. The CDR3 is 15 residues long. The trim removed 8 bases at V and 2 bases at J, leaving 9 bases unmatched. The germline V gene encodes CDR1 MNHEY and CDR2 SVGEGT. Sequencing was performed with immunoSEQ multiplex PCR; in TCRdb, only in-frame clones are kept and a portion is missing. The sample includes over 30,000 clones, none of them occurring once. The receptor's source is a human donor with common variable immunodeficiency. The chain uses TRBV6-2 or TRBV6-3 and TRBJ2-7, with 10 bases matching TRBD2. Sequences were obtained from peripheral blood mononuclear cells. The DNA read from the CDR3 is TGTGCCAGCGTGGCTAGCGGGAGAGGGGCCTACGAG. Translated, it gives CASVASGRGAYE. Given in full, the CDR3 is CASVASGRGAYEQYF.